The sequence of this T cell receptor (beta chain) was determined in a study of blood T cell repertoires in COVID-19. For the study at large: Specimens from acute and convalescent COVID-19 originated in the United States, Italy and Spain. From T cells, B-cell-depleted T cells, or PBMCs came the material, which was cDNA or gDNA.

A single count supports this clone. Its ends do not fully match the called genes, so a read error is possible. In the authors' workflow: Nucleated cell number was recorded as an estimate derived from reference gene primer amplification. Sequencing was performed with immunoSEQ multiplex PCR; in TCRdb, only in-frame clones are kept and a portion is missing. V, J and clone size were drawn from that table, and D and trimming were deduced from the DNA. The sample lists some 70,000 clones; 65% to 90% were seen once. The germline V gene encodes CDR1 SGHTA and CDR2 FQGNSA. The CDR3 length is 13 residues. The rearrangement joins TRBV7-2 to TRBJ1-1; possible D gene TRBD1, 5 bases. This receptor was obtained from a man older than 75 with acute or convalescent COVID-19. The specimen was peripheral blood. CDR3 sequence (DNA): TGTGCCAGCAGCTTAGCACAGGTACCAAGGATCCTTTTT. Translating gives CASSLAQVPRILF.